The TCR beta chain under discussion was sequenced for a study of beta chain features in type 1 diabetes. About the study: The patients were much like the healthy donors in age, gender and cell yields.

The study's findings and limits: Shorter TCRB CDR3s, moderately but significantly so, were found in Type 1 diabetes patients in all four CD4+ subsets.

This CDR3 has 14 residues. Trimming at V came to 4 bases and at J to 2 bases, leaving 1 base not matched to a gene. CDR1 and CDR2 from the germline V gene are LNHDA and SQIVND (reference sequence). Investigators reverse transcribed all isolated RNA, so they sequenced expressed TCRB transcripts. Sequenced naive, central memory and regulatory T cell samples produced an average of approximately 3.8 million reads. The protocol was immunoSEQ multiplex PCR, while the TCRdb copy is restricted to in-frame clones and leaves out a portion. This sample yields about 240,000 clones, of which about 15% are seen a single time; around 0.019% belongs to the top ten. Regarding this clone: Antigen: not known.

The receptor's source is a man under 40 with type 1 diabetes. This chain joins TRBV19 and TRBJ2-1; 8 nucleotides align to TRBD2. Sequenced material: naive CD4+ T cells from blood. The DNA of the CDR3 is TGTGCCAGTAGTAGGCGGGAGGCCTACAATGAGCAGTTCTTC. Its translation is CASSRREAYNEQFF.